The rows below give T cell receptor beta chains drawn from one sample of a study of T cell responses to AZD1222 COVID-19 vaccine. Sequencing was performed with immunoSEQ multiplex PCR; in TCRdb, only in-frame clones are kept and a portion is missing. Counted here are more than 150,000 clones, almost 95% occurring once; the ten biggest clones make up roughly 8.4%. This specimen consisted of peripheral blood, obtained on day 0 of AZD1222 vaccination. The receptors here all came from an adult in good health. The CDR3 runs from the conserved cysteine through the conserved F or W. The order of the fields is V gene, J gene, clone size, D gene, CDR3 DNA, CDR3 protein. D genes are given only for firm matches. Size tells how often a clone was seen (once, few, many) or the class of an expanded clone, and some rows leave it out.

v_gene: TRBV12-5
j_gene: TRBJ2-1
abundance: NA
d_gene: NA
CDR3nt: TGTGCTAGTGGTATCAACAATGAGCAGTTCTTC
CDR3aa: CASGINNEQFF

v_gene: TRBV9
j_gene: TRBJ1-1
abundance: NA
d_gene: NA
CDR3nt: TGTGCCAGCAGCGTAGGGCGGCTGAACACTGAAGCTTTCTTT
CDR3aa: CASSVGRLNTEAFF

v_gene: TRBV28
j_gene: TRBJ2-3
abundance: NA
d_gene: TRBD2
CDR3nt: TGTGCCAGCAGTTTAGGACTAGCAATGAGGGATACGCAGTATTTT
CDR3aa: CASSLGLAMRDTQYF

v_gene: TRBV5-1
j_gene: TRBJ2-1
abundance: NA
d_gene: NA
CDR3nt: TGCGCCAGCAGCTTGGACAGGGCCAATGAGCAGTTCTTC
CDR3aa: CASSLDRANEQFF

v_gene: TRBV13
j_gene: TRBJ2-5
abundance: NA
d_gene: TRBD2
CDR3nt: TGTGCCAGCAGCCGAAGGACATGGACTAGTGGAGAGACCCAGTACTTC
CDR3aa: CASSRRTWTSGETQYF

v_gene: TRBV28
j_gene: TRBJ2-7
abundance: NA
d_gene: TRBD2
CDR3nt: TGTGCCAGCAGTTTATCCCCTAGCGGGAGGGCCGAGCAGTACTTC
CDR3aa: CASSLSPSGRAEQYF

v_gene: TRBV5-1
j_gene: TRBJ2-3
abundance: NA
d_gene: TRBD2
CDR3nt: TGCGCCAGCAGCCGATCTAGCGGGAGCGGAGATACGCAGTATTTT
CDR3aa: CASSRSSGSGDTQYF

v_gene: TRBV2
j_gene: TRBJ2-3
abundance: NA
d_gene: NA
CDR3nt: TGTGCCAGCAGCGCTGAGAGCACAGATACGCAGTATTTT
CDR3aa: CASSAESTDTQYF

v_gene: TRBV28
j_gene: TRBJ2-2
abundance: NA
d_gene: NA
CDR3nt: TGTGCCAGCAGGAGCGGAGGGGCAACCGGGGAGCTGTTTTTT
CDR3aa: CASRSGGATGELFF

v_gene: TRBV21-1
j_gene: TRBJ2-1
abundance: once
d_gene: NA
CDR3nt: TGTGCCAGCAGCAAAGTAGCGGGAGGCCCCTCCGTTAGCTCCTACAATGAGCAGTTCTTC
CDR3aa: CASSKVAGGPSVSSYNEQFF

v_gene: TRBV4-2
j_gene: TRBJ2-3
abundance: NA
d_gene: NA
CDR3nt: TGTGCCAGCAGCCAAACCACACTAGCCACAGATACGCAGTATTTT
CDR3aa: CASSQTTLATDTQYF

v_gene: TRBV24-1
j_gene: TRBJ1-2
abundance: NA
d_gene: NA
CDR3nt: TGTGCCACCAGGGGACACAACTATGGCTACACCTTC
CDR3aa: CATRGHNYGYTF

v_gene: TRBV6-6
j_gene: TRBJ2-5
abundance: NA
d_gene: TRBD1
CDR3nt: TGTGCCAGCAGTTACTCGTCAGGGGGTGAGACCCAGTACTTC
CDR3aa: CASSYSSGGETQYF

v_gene: TRBV30
j_gene: TRBJ2-2
abundance: NA
d_gene: NA
CDR3nt: TGTGCCTGGAACAAGAACACCGGGGAGCTGTTTTTT
CDR3aa: CAWNKNTGELFF

v_gene: TRBV6-5
j_gene: TRBJ1-6
abundance: once
d_gene: NA
CDR3nt: TGTGCCAGCATAGAAGACTCCTATAATTCACCCCTCCACTTT
CDR3aa: CASIEDSYNSPLHF

v_gene: TRBV9
j_gene: TRBJ2-3
abundance: NA
d_gene: TRBD2
CDR3nt: TGTGCCAGCAGCCATTCGACTAGCGGCACAGATACGCAGTATTTT
CDR3aa: CASSHSTSGTDTQYF

v_gene: TRBV19
j_gene: TRBJ1-2
abundance: NA
d_gene: TRBD1
CDR3nt: TGTGCCAGTAGCAACAGGGGTGGCTACACCTTC
CDR3aa: CASSNRGGYTF

v_gene: TRBV7-3
j_gene: TRBJ2-2
abundance: NA
d_gene: TRBD1
CDR3nt: TGTGCCAGCAGCTTAACGGTCCCGGGACAGGGGGCTGGAAGGGTCACCGGGGAGCTGTTTTTT
CDR3aa: CASSLTVPGQGAGRVTGELFF

v_gene: TRBV7-2
j_gene: TRBJ2-7
abundance: NA
d_gene: NA
CDR3nt: TGTGCCAGCAGAGCTGGCTACGAGCAGTACTTC
CDR3aa: CASRAGYEQYF

v_gene: TRBV11-3
j_gene: TRBJ1-1
abundance: NA
d_gene: TRBD1
CDR3nt: TGTGCCAGCAGCTTGACAGGGTGGGGCACTGAAGCTTTCTTT
CDR3aa: CASSLTGWGTEAFF

v_gene: TRBV2
j_gene: TRBJ1-5
abundance: NA
d_gene: NA
CDR3nt: TGTGCCAGCAGTGACGGGGGGCGGCCCAATCAGCCCCAGCATTTT
CDR3aa: CASSDGGRPNQPQHF

v_gene: TRBV19
j_gene: TRBJ2-7
abundance: once
d_gene: NA
CDR3nt: TGTGCCAGTAGTATACGGGTCACCCGGTCGTACGAGCAGTACTTC
CDR3aa: CASSIRVTRSYEQYF

v_gene: TRBV7-8
j_gene: TRBJ2-2
abundance: NA
d_gene: TRBD2
CDR3nt: TGTGCCAGCAGCTACTGGACTAGCGGGAGGTCGGACACCGGGGAGCTGTTTTTT
CDR3aa: CASSYWTSGRSDTGELFF

v_gene: TRBV7-3
j_gene: TRBJ2-2
abundance: NA
d_gene: NA
CDR3nt: TGTGCCAGCAGCTTAACTAGCAGCCCGAACACCGGGGAGCTGTTTTTT
CDR3aa: CASSLTSSPNTGELFF

v_gene: TRBV28
j_gene: TRBJ2-1
abundance: few
d_gene: NA
CDR3nt: TGTGCCAGCTATCGCTCGGGCATCGGCTACAATGAGCAGTTCTTC
CDR3aa: CASYRSGIGYNEQFF

v_gene: TRBV28
j_gene: TRBJ1-3
abundance: NA
d_gene: TRBD1
CDR3nt: TGTGCCAGCAGTTCCACAATCGGGACAGGGGGCAAAAACACCATATATTTT
CDR3aa: CASSSTIGTGGKNTIYF

v_gene: TRBV11-3
j_gene: TRBJ2-7
abundance: NA
d_gene: NA
CDR3nt: TGTGCCAGCAGCAGGGATCATCGGACCTTCCCCCAGTACTTC
CDR3aa: CASSRDHRTFPQYF

v_gene: TRBV7-9
j_gene: TRBJ1-2
abundance: NA
d_gene: TRBD1
CDR3nt: TGTGCCAGCAGCCCCAAAGGACAGGGAATAACTCTCTATGGCTACACCTTC
CDR3aa: CASSPKGQGITLYGYTF

v_gene: TRBV19
j_gene: TRBJ1-1
abundance: NA
d_gene: NA
CDR3nt: TGTGCCAGTAGTAGAAGGGGAAGGTGGAACACTGAAGCTTTCTTT
CDR3aa: CASSRRGRWNTEAFF

v_gene: TRBV19
j_gene: TRBJ1-1
abundance: NA
d_gene: NA
CDR3nt: TGTGCCAGTAGTATAGCAGTGGGGACCGGAGGTGAAGCTTTCTTT
CDR3aa: CASSIAVGTGGEAFF

v_gene: TRBV5-4
j_gene: TRBJ1-1
abundance: NA
d_gene: NA
CDR3nt: TGTGCCAGCAGCTTAGAATACTGGAACACTGAAGCTTTCTTT
CDR3aa: CASSLEYWNTEAFF

v_gene: TRBV9
j_gene: TRBJ1-2
abundance: NA
d_gene: NA
CDR3nt: TGTGCCAGCAGCCCTCGAGGACAGCCCGTTTACGGCTACACCTTC
CDR3aa: CASSPRGQPVYGYTF

v_gene: TRBV6-5
j_gene: TRBJ2-2
abundance: NA
d_gene: TRBD1
CDR3nt: TGTGCCAGCAGATCCCACGGGACAGACACCGGGGAGCTGTTTTTT
CDR3aa: CASRSHGTDTGELFF

v_gene: TRBV10-3
j_gene: TRBJ1-1
abundance: NA
d_gene: TRBD1
CDR3nt: TGTGCCATCAGTGGGACAGGGATGAACACTGAAGCTTTCTTT
CDR3aa: CAISGTGMNTEAFF

v_gene: TRBV7-8
j_gene: TRBJ1-2
abundance: NA
d_gene: TRBD1
CDR3nt: TGTGCCAGCAGCTTATACCGACAGGGGGCTAACTATGGCTACACCTTC
CDR3aa: CASSLYRQGANYGYTF